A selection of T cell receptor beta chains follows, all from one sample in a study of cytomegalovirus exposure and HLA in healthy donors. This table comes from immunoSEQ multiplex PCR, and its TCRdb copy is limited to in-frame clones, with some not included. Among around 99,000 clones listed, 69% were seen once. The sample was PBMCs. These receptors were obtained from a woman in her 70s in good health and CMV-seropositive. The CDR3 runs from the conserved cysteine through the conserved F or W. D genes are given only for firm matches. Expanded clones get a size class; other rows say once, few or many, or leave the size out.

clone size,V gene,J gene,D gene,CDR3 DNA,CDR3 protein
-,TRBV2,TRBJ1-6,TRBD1,TGTGCCAGCAGTGTCGAGGGGGCTGGATCACCCCTCCACTTT,CASSVEGAGSPLHF
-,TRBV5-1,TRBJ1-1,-,TGCGCCAGCAGCTTGGAGGAAGGGGGACGAGGCACTGAAGCTTTCTTT,CASSLEEGGRGTEAFF
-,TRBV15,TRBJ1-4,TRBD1,TGTGCCACCAGCAGAGATCGATTGGGACAGGGTTGGACTAATGAAAAACTGTTTTTT,CATSRDRLGQGWTNEKLFF
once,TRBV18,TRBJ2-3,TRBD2,TGTGCCAGCTCACCTACTAGCGGAAGCACAGATACGCAGTATTTT,CASSPTSGSTDTQYF
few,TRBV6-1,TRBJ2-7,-,TGTGCCGCACTCAGCGTGGTTCCCTACGAGCAGTACTTC,CAALSVVPYEQYF
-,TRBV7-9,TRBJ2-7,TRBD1,TGTGCCAGCAGCTTAGTGAGGGACAGGGGTTCCTACGAGCAGTACTTC,CASSLVRDRGSYEQYF
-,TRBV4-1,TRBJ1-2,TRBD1,TGCGCCAGCAGCCAAGAAGCTGGACAGGGGAGCTATGGCTACACCTTC,CASSQEAGQGSYGYTF
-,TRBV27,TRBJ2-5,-,TGTGCCAGCAGTCGTGCTTGGGGGAGGGAGACCCAGTACTTC,CASSRAWGRETQYF
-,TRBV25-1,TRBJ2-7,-,TGTGCCAGCATAGGGCGGGGCGACTACGAGCAGTACTTC,CASIGRGDYEQYF
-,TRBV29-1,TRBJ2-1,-,TGCAGCGTCCAAATCGGGAGCTCCTACAATGAGCAGTTCTTC,CSVQIGSSYNEQFF
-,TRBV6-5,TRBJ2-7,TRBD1,TGTGCCAGCAGTTACTCCCCAGGGACAGGGTACCACGAGCAGTACTTC,CASSYSPGTGYHEQYF
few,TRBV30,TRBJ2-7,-,TGTGCCTGGAGTGTACAGCCCGTCGGTGGGTTGTACTTC,CAWSVQPVGGLYF